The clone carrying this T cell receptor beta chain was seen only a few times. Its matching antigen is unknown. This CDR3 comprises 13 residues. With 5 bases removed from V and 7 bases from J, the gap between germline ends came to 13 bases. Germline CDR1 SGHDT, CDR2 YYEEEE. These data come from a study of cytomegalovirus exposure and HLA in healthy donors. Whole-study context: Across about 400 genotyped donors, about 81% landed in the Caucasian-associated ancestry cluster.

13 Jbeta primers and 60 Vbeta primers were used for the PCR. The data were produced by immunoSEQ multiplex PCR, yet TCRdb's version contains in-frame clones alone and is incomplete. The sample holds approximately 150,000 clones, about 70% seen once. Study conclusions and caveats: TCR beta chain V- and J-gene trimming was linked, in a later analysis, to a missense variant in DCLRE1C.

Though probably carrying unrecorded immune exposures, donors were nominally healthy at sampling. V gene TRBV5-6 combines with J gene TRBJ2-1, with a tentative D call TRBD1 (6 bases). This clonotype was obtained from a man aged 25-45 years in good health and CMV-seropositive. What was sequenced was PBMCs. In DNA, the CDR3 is TGTGCCAGCAGGTACAGGGCGGGTAATGAGCAGTTCTTC. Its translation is CASRYRAGNEQFF. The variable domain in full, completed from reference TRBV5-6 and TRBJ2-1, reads DAGVTQSPTHLIKTRGQQVTLRCSPKSGHDTVSWYQQALGQGPQFIFQYYEEEERQRGNFPDRFSGHQFPNYSSELNVNALLLGDSALYLCASRYRAGNEQFFGPGTRLTVL.